Below are 15 T cell receptor beta chains sequenced from a single sample in a study of cytomegalovirus exposure and HLA in healthy donors. Sequencing used immunoSEQ multiplex PCR; TCRdb keeps in-frame clones, though not all of them. In the table there are tens of thousands of clones, roughly 90% of which are singletons. Input material: PBMCs. The receptors here all came from a woman under 30 in good health and CMV-seropositive.

The chain combines TRBV6-5 with TRBJ1-1; unclear D gene. The V end was cut by 0 bases, the J end by 6 bases, with 8 bases between. Germline V CDR1 and CDR2: MNHEY, SVGAGI. This CDR3 is 13 amino acids long. The CDR3 here is CASSYSDGSEAFF. CDR3 nucleotides: TGTGCCAGCAGTTACTCTGACGGGTCTGAAGCTTTCTTT.

The V gene is TRBV2, the J gene TRBJ2-7, with a possible D match to TRBD1 (6 bases). The CDR3 covers 13 residues. V lost 4 bases and J lost 7, with 14 bases in between. The V gene's germline CDR1 is SNHLY and CDR2 FYNNEI. CDR3 bases: TGTGCCAGCAGTGTGGACAGATCTGGGGAGCAGTACTTC. Protein sequence: CASSVDRSGEQYF. Full variable domain (rest looked up from reference TRBV2 and TRBJ2-7): EPEVTQTPSHQVTQMGQEVILRCVPISNHLYFYWYRQILGQKVEFLVSFYNNEISEKSEIFDDQFSVERPDGSNFTLKIRSTKLEDSAMYFCASSVDRSGEQYFGPGTRLTVT.

The chain has TRBV10-3 and TRBJ1-3; TRBD1 aligns across 7 bases. Germline-derived CDR1 and CDR2 are ENHRY and SYGVKD. The CDR3 consists of 14 residues. J lost 4 bases, V lost 8 bases, and 8 bases had no gene match. CDR3 sequence reads: CAIGREGGGNTIYF. The CDR3, as DNA: TGTGCCATCGGTAGGGAAGGGGGCGGAAACACCATATATTTT.

A note on this clone: This same CDR3 is encoded by further DNA sequences in the sample. V usage is TRBV5-1 and J usage is TRBJ1-2; TRBD1 aligns across 7 bases. The V gene end was trimmed by 4 bases and the J gene end by 3 bases; junction bases not matched to a gene: 6. In germline, CDR1 is SGHRS, CDR2 YFSETQ. This CDR3 has 14 residues. The CDR3 loop is CASSRDSVDYGYTF. CDR3 DNA: TGCGCCAGCAGCAGGGACAGTGTGGACTATGGCTACACCTTC.

This clone was observed a handful of times. The chain uses TRBV9 and TRBJ1-3; a possible D gene is TRBD1 (5 bases). This CDR3 region has 14 residues. Germline CDR1 and CDR2: SGDLS and YYNGEE. Trimming shortened V by 0 bases and J by 6 bases, and 10 bases separated the two germline ends. The CDR3 DNA follows: TGTGCCAGCAGCGTAGTGGGGGGAGCAAACACCATATATTTT. It specifies CASSVVGGANTIYF.

This clone was recorded only once. The V call is TRBV9, the J call TRBJ2-3, with 9 bases aligning to TRBD1. This CDR3 is built from 16 residues. Germline V CDR1 and CDR2: SGDLS, YYNGEE. With V trimmed by 2 bases and J by 6 bases, 10 bases remained unmatched. The CDR3 coding sequence is TGTGCCAGCAGCGTGGATGGGACAGGGAATATTGATACGCAGTATTTT. Its translation: CASSVDGTGNIDTQYF.

The V call is TRBV6-1, the J call TRBJ2-5; possibly TRBD1 for D (5 bases). V was pared by 7 bases and J by 1 base, with 13 bases between. The CDR3 covers 14 residues. Germline V CDR1 and CDR2: MNHNS, SASEGT. For the CDR3, the DNA is TGTGCCAGCACCCTGGGGCAGAGCCAAGAGACCCAGTACTTC. Translated, it gives CASTLGQSQETQYF.

The genes are TRBV7-8 and TRBJ1-5; 7 nucleotides line up with TRBD1. The length of the CDR3 is 15 residues. Trimming removed 0 bases from V and 6 bases from J; junction bases left unmatched: 5. Germline V gene data show CDR1 as SGHVS and CDR2 as FQNEAQ. The CDR3 bases are TGTGCCAGCAGCTTAGCCAGGGGGTCGAGTCAGCCCCAGCATTTT. This encodes CASSLARGSSQPQHF.

The CDR3 spells CASSQGLREVTQYF. The CDR3 bases are TGTGCCAGCAGCCAAGGTTTGAGGGAAGTTACGCAGTATTTT. This chain uses TRBV14 with TRBJ2-3, with D possibly matching TRBD2 (5 bases). Germline CDR1 reads SGHDN; CDR2 reads FVKESK. The CDR3 runs 14 residues. Between the trimmed V and J ends, which lost 1 base and 8 bases, there was a span of 13 bases.

V gene TRBV6-6 combines with J gene TRBJ2-7; weak D call: TRBD1 (6 bases). The CDR3 length is 15 residues. With 2 bases removed from V and 0 bases from J, the gap between germline ends came to 11 bases. Germline lookup yields CDR1 MNHNY and CDR2 SVGAGI (reference sequence). Written as DNA, the CDR3 is TGTGCCAGCAGTTACGTACAGGGATCCTCCTACGAGCAGTACTTC. Translation gives CASSYVQGSSYEQYF.

V and J are TRBV27 and TRBJ2-1; D possibly corresponds to TRBD2 (5 bases). V lost 7 bases and J 2 bases, leaving 12 bases between the germline ends. Per germline, CDR1 MNHEY and CDR2 SMNVEV (reference sequence). CDR3 length: 14 residues. CDR3 nucleotides: TGTGCCAGCACCCGGGGAACGACCTACAATGAGCAGTTCTTC. It is translated as CASTRGTTYNEQFF.

The rearrangement uses TRBV19 and TRBJ2-2, with 8 bases that match TRBD1. The CDR3 contains 16 residues. Germline loops: CDR1 LNHDA, CDR2 SQIVND (reference sequence). V was clipped by 5 bases and J by 1 base; unmatched bases: 6. CDR3 DNA: TGTGCCAGTAGTTCGTTGACAGGGGTGAACACCGGGGAGCTGTTTTTT. Amino acid sequence: CASSSLTGVNTGELFF.

The rearrangement joins TRBV30 to TRBJ1-6; D is ambiguous. From germline, CDR1 is GTSNPN and CDR2 SVGIG (reference sequence). V lost 2 bases and J 10 bases, leaving 12 bases between the germline ends. The CDR3 extends over 13 amino acids. CDR3 residues: CAWSLDAGSPLHF. CDR3 nucleotides: TGTGCCTGGAGTCTGGATGCGGGCTCACCCCTCCACTTT.

This chain joins TRBV9 and TRBJ1-5; D is perhaps TRBD1 (6 bases). Trimming shortened V by 4 bases and J by 1 base, and 12 bases separated the two germline ends. CDR3 size: 15 residues. Germline values: CDR1 SGDLS, CDR2 YYNGEE. The CDR3: CASSQGSESNQPQHF. The CDR3 DNA reads TGTGCCAGCAGCCAGGGGAGCGAGAGCAATCAGCCCCAGCATTTT.

Only a few counts were recorded for this clone. V usage is TRBV27 and J usage is TRBJ1-2, with TRBD1 matching over 8 bases. Germline V gene lookup returns CDR1 MNHEY and CDR2 SMNVEV (reference sequence). V lost 6 bases and J lost 2; bases outside the gene matches: 11. This CDR3 comprises 16 residues. DNA of the CDR3: TGTGCCAGCAGACTCGACCCAAGACAGGGGAACTATGGCTACACCTTC. Translated: CASRLDPRQGNYGYTF.